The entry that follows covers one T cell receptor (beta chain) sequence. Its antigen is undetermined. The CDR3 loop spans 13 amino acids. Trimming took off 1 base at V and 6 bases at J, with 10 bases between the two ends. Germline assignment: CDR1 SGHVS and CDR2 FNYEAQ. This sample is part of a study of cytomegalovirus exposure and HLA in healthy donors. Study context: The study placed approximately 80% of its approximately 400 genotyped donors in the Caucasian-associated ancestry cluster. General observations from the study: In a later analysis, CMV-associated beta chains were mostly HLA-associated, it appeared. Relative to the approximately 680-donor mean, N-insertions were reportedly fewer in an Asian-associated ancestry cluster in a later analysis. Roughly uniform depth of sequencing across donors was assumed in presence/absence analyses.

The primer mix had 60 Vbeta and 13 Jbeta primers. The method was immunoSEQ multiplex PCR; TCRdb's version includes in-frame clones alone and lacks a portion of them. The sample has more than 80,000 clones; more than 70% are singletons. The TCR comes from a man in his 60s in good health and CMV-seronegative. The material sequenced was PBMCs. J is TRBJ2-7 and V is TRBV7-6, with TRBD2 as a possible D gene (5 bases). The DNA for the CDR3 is TGTGCCAGCAGCTTAGGGGAGATGGTCGAGCAGTACTTC. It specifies CASSLGEMVEQYF.